Ten or more counts support the clone carrying this TCR beta chain. These data are taken from a study of blood T cell repertoires in COVID-19. The repertoire was sequenced with immunoSEQ multiplex PCR; TCRdb's copy has only in-frame clones and lacks some. The sample lists about 98,000 clones, more than 70% occurring once. Between the trimmed V and J ends, which lost 4 bases and 4 bases, there was a span of 16 bases. The germline V gene has CDR1 SNHLY and CDR2 FYNNEI. The CDR3 runs to 15 residues. The sequenced sample consisted of peripheral blood. The source is a man in his 70s with acute or convalescent COVID-19. The chain is built from TRBV2 and TRBJ2-5, with D possibly being TRBD2 (5 bases). The CDR3 DNA is TGTGCCAGCAGTGTAGAAGCGGTGGGTGGAGAGACCCAGTACTTC. It specifies CASSVEAVGGETQYF. Variable domain in full (rest from reference TRBV2 and TRBJ2-5): EPEVTQTPSHQVTQMGQEVILRCVPISNHLYFYWYRQILGQKVEFLVSFYNNEISEKSEIFDDQFSVERPDGSNFTLKIRSTKLEDSAMYFCASSVEAVGGETQYFGPGTRLLVL.